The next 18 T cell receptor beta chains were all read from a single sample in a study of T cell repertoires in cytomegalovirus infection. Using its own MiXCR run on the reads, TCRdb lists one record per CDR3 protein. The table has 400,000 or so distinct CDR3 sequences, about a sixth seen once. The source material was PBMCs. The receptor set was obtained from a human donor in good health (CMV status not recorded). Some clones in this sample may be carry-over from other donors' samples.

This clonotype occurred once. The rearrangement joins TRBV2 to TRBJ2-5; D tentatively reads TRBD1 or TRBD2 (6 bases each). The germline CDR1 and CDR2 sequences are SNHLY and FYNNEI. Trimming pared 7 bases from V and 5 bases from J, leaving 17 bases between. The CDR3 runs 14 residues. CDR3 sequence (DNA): TGTGCCAGCATCCAATGGGGGGCCGATGAGACCCAGTACTTC. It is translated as CASIQWGADETQYF. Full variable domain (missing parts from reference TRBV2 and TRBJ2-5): EPEVTQTPSHQVTQMGQEVILRCVPISNHLYFYWYRQILGQKVEFLVSFYNNEISEKSEIFDDQFSVERPDGSNFTLKIRSTKLEDSAMYFCASIQWGADETQYFGPGTRLLVL.

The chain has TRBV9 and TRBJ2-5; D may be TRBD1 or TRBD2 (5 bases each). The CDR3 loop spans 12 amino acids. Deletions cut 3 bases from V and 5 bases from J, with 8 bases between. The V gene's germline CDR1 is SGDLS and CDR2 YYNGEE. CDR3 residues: CASSAEGETQYF. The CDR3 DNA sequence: TGTGCCAGCAGCGCTGAGGGGGAGACCCAGTACTTC.

CDR3 protein: CSAREDSEETQYF. The CDR3 region has the DNA TGCAGTGCTAGGGAGGACTCTGAAGAGACCCAGTACTTC. V gene TRBV20-1 combines with J gene TRBJ2-5; D is possibly TRBD2 (5 bases). V lost 3 bases and J 3 bases, leaving 11 bases between the germline ends. This CDR3 contains 13 residues. Germline V gene data show CDR1 as DFQATT and CDR2 as SNEGSKA (reference sequence).

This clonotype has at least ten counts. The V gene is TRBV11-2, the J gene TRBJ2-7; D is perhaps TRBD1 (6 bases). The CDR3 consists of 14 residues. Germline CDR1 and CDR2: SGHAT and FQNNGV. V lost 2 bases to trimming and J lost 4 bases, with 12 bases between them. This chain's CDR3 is CASSLRGGLYEQYF. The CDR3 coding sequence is TGTGCCAGCAGCTTACGTGGGGGCCTATACGAGCAGTACTTC. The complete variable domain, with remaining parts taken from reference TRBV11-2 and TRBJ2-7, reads EAGVAQSPRYKIIEKRQSVAFWCNPISGHATLYWYQQILGQGPKLLIQFQNNGVVDDSQLPKDRFSAERLKGVDSTLKIQPAKLEDSAVYLCASSLRGGLYEQYFGPGTRLTVT.

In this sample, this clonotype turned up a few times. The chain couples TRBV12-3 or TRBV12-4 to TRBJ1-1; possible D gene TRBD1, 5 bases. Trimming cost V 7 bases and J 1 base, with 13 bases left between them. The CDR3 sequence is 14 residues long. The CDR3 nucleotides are TGTGCCAGCACCGCCCGGGGGGGGAACACTGAAGCTTTCTTT. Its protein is CASTARGGNTEAFF.

CDR3: CASSPAGQGSGNTIYF. The CDR3 DNA is TGCGCCAGCAGCCCGGCAGGACAGGGATCTGGAAACACCATATATTTT. This chain connects TRBV5-1 to TRBJ1-3; 8 nucleotides align to TRBD1. Per germline, CDR1 SGHRS and CDR2 YFSETQ. The CDR3 runs 16 residues. V shed 4 bases and J 1 base; nucleotides not matched to a gene: 7.

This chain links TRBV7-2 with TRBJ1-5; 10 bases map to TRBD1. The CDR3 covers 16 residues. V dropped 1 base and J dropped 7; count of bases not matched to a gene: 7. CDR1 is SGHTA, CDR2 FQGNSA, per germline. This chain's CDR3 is CASSLVWTGGEQPQHF. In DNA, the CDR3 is TGTGCCAGCAGCTTAGTTTGGACAGGGGGAGAGCAGCCCCAGCATTTT.

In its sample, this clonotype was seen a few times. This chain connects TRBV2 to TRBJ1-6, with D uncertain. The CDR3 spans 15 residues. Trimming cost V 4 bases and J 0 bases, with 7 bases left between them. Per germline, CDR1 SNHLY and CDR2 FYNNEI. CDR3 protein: CASSVLSSYNSPLHF. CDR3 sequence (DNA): TGTGCCAGCAGTGTGTTAAGCTCCTATAATTCACCCCTCCACTTT.

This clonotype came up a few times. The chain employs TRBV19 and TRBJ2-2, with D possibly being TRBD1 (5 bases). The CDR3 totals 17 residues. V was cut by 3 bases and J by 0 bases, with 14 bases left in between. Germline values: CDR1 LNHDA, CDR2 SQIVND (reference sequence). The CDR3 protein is CASSILGASTNTGELFF. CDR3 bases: TGTGCCAGTAGTATTCTTGGGGCATCCACGAACACCGGGGAGCTGTTTTTT.

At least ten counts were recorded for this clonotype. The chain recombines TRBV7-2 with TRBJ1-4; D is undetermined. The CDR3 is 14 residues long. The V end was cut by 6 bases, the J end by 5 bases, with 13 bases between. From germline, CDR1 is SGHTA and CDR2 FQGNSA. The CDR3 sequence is CASRKDRMNEKLFF. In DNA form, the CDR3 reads TGTGCCAGCAGGAAGGATAGAATGAATGAAAAACTGTTTTTT.

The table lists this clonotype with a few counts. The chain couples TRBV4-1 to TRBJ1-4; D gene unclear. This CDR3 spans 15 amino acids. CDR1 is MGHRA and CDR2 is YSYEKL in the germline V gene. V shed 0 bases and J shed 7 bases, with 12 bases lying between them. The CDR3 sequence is CASSQDGHRSEKLFF. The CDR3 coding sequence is TGCGCCAGCAGCCAAGATGGGCACCGTAGTGAAAAACTGTTTTTT.

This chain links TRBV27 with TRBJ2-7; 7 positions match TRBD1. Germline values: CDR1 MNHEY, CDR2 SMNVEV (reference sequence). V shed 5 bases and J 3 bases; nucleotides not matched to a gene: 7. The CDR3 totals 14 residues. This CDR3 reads CASSPWDRYYEQYF. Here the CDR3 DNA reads TGTGCCAGCAGTCCTTGGGACAGATACTACGAGCAGTACTTC.

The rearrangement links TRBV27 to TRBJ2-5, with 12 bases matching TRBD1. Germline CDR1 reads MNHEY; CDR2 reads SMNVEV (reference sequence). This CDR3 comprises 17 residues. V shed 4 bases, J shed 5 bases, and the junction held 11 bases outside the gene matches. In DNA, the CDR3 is TGTGCCAGCAGTTCCTCGCGGGACAGGGGGCGCGTGGAGACCCAGTACTTC. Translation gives CASSSSRDRGRVETQYF.

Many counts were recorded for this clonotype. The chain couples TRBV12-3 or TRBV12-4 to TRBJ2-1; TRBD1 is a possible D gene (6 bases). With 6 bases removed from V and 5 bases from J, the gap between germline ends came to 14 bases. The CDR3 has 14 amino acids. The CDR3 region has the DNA TGTGCCAGCAGATCCTGGACAGATAACAATGAGCAGTTCTTC. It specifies CASRSWTDNNEQFF.

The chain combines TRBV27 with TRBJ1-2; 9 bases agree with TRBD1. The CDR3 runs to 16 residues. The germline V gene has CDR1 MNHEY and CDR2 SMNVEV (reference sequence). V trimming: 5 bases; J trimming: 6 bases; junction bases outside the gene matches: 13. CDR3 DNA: TGTGCCAGCAGTACCCTACAGGGGGCATTTGTGGATGGCTACACCTTC. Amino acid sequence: CASSTLQGAFVDGYTF.

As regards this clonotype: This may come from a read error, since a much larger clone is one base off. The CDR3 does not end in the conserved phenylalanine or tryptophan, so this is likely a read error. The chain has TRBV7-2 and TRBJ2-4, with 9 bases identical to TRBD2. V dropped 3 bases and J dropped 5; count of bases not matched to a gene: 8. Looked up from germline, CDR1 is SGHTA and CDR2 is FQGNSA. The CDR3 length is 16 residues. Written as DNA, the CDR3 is TGTGCCAGCAGCTTCTTTAGCGGGAGAGGGGAAAACATTCAGTACTAC. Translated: CASSFFSGRGENIQYY.

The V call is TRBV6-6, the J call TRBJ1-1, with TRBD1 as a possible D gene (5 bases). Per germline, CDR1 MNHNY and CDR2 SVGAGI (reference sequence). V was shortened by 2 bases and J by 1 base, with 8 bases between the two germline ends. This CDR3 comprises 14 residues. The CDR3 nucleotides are TGTGCCAGCAGTTACGTGCAGGGGAACACTGAAGCTTTCTTT. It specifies CASSYVQGNTEAFF.

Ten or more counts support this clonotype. For the CDR3, the DNA is TGTGCCAGCAGCTACCTAGTCGGAGGGGCAGATACGCAGTATTTT. Amino acid sequence: CASSYLVGGADTQYF. The genes are TRBV7-8 and TRBJ2-3; D is perhaps TRBD2 (6 bases). This CDR3 is built from 15 residues. Deletions cut 4 bases from V and 4 bases from J, with 15 bases between. Germline CDR1 SGHVS, CDR2 FQNEAQ.